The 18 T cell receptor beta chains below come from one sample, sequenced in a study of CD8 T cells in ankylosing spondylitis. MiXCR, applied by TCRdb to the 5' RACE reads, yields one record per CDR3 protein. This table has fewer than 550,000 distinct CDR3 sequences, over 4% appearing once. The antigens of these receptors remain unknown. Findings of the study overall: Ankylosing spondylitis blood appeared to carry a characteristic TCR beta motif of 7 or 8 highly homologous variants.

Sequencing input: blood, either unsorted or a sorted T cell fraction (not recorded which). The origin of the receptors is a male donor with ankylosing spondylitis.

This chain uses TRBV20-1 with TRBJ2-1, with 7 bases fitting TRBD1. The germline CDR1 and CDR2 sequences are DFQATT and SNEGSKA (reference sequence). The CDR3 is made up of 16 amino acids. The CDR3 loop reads CSFFGQAGGSYNEQFF. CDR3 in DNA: TGCAGCTTCTTCGGACAGGCTGGAGGTTCCTACAATGAGCAGTTCTTC.

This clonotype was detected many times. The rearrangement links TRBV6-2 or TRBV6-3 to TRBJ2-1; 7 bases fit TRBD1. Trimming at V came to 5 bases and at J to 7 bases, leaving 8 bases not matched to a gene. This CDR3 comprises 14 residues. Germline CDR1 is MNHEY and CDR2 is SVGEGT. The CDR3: CASSPAGGRNEQFF. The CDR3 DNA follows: TGTGCCAGCAGTCCCGCAGGGGGTAGGAATGAGCAGTTCTTC.

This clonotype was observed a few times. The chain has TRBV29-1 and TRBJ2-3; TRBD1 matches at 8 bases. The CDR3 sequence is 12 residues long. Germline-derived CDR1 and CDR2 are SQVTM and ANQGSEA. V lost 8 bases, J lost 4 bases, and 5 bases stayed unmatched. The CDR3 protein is CSCRGQSDTQYF. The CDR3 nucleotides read TGCAGCTGCAGGGGGCAGTCAGATACGCAGTATTTT.

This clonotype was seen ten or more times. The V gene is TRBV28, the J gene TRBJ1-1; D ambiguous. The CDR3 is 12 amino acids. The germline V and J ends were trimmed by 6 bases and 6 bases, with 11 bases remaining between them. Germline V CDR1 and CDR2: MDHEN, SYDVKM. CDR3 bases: TGTGCCAGCAGGCTCCGGACCGCTGAAGCTTTCTTT. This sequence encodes CASRLRTAEAFF.

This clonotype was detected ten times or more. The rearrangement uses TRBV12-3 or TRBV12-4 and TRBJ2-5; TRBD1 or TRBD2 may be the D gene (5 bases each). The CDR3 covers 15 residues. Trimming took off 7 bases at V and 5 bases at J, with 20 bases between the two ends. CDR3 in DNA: TGTGCCAGCAACCCGCCCGGGGCAGTGATGGAGACCCAGTACTTC. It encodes CASNPPGAVMETQYF.

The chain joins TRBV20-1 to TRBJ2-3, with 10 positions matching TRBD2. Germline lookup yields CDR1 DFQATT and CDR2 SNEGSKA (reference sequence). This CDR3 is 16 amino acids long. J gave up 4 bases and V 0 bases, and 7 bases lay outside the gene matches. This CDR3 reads CSARDWLAGVPDTQYF. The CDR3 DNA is TGCAGTGCTAGAGATTGGCTAGCGGGAGTTCCAGATACGCAGTATTTT.

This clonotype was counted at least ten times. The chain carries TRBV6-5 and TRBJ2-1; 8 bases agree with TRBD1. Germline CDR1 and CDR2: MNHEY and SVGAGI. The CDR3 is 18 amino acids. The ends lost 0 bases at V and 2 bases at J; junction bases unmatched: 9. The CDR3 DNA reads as TGTGCCAGCAGTTACTCAAGGACAGGGTTTCTAACCTACAATGAGCAGTTCTTC. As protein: CASSYSRTGFLTYNEQFF.

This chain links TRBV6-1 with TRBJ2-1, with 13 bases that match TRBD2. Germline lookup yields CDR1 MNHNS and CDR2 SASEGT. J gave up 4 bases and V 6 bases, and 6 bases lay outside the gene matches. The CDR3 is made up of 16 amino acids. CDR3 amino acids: CASRKLAGGSYNEQFF. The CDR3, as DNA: TGTGCCAGCAGAAAACTAGCGGGGGGGAGTTACAATGAGCAGTTCTTC.

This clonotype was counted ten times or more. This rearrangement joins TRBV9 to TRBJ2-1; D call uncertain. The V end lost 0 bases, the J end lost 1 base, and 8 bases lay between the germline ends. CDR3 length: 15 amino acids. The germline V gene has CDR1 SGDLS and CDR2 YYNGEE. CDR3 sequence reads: CASSVGRSSYNEQFF. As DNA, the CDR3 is TGTGCCAGCAGCGTAGGCCGGAGTTCCTACAATGAGCAGTTCTTC. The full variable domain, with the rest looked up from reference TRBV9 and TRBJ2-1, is DSGVTQTPKHLITATGQRVTLRCSPRSGDLSVYWYQQSLDQGLQFLIQYYNGEERAKGNILERFSAQQFPDLHSELNLSSLELGDSALYFCASSVGRSSYNEQFFGPGTRLTVL.

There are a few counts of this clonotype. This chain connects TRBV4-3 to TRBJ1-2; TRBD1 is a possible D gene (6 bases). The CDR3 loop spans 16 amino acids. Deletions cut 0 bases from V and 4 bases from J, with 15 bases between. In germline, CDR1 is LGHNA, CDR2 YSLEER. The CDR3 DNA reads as TGCGCCAGCAGCCAAGACACACAGGGATGGACCTATGGCTACACCTTC. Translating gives CASSQDTQGWTYGYTF.

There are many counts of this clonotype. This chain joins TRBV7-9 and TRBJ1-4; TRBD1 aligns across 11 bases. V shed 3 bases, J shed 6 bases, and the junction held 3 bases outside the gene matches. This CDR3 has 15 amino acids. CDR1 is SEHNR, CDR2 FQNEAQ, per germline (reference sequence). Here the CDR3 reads CASSFGQGAYEKLFF. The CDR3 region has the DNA TGTGCCAGCAGCTTTGGACAGGGGGCTTATGAAAAACTGTTTTTT.

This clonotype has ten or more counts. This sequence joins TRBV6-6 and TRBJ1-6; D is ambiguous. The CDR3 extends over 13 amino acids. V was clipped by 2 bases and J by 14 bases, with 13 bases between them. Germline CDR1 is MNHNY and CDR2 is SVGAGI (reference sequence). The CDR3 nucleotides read TGTGCCAGCAGTTACAGGACGGACCTGGCCCTCCACTTT. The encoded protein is CASSYRTDLALHF.

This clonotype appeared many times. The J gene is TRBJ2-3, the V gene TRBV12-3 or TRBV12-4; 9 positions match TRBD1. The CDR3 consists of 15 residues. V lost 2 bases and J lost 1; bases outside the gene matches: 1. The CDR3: CASSLRTGGTDTQYF. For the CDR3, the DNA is TGTGCCAGCAGTTTAAGGACAGGGGGCACAGATACGCAGTATTTT.

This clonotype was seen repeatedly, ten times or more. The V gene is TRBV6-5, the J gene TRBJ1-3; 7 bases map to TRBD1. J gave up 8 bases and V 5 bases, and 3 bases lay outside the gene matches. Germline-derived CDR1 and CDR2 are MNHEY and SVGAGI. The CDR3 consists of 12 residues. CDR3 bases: TGTGCCAGCAGTAACAGGGGTCACACCATATATTTT. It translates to CASSNRGHTIYF.

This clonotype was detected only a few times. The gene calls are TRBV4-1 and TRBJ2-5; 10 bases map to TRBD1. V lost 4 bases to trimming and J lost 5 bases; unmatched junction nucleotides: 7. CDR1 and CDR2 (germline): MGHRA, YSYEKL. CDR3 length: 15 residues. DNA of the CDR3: TGCGCCAGCAGCCGAGGACAGGGGGTCTGGGAGACCCAGTACTTC. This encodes CASSRGQGVWETQYF.

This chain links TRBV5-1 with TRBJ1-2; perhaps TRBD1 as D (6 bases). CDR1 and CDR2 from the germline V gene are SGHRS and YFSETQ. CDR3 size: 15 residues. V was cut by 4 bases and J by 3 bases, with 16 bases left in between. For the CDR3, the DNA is TGCGCCAGCAGCCCCAACAGGGTAGGAGACTATGGCTACACCTTC. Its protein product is CASSPNRVGDYGYTF.

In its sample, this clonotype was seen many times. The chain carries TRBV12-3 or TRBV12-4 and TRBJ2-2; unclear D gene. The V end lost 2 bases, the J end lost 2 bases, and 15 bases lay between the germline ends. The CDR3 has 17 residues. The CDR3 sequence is CASSLRLGTFNTGELFF. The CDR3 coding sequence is TGTGCCAGCAGTTTACGGCTCGGCACGTTCAACACCGGGGAGCTGTTTTTT.

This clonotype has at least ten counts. The CDR3 loop is CASRRASSTDTQYF. The CDR3 coding sequence is TGTGCCAGCAGGCGGGCCTCTAGCACAGATACGCAGTATTTT. The V gene is TRBV6-4, the J gene TRBJ2-3, with D possibly being TRBD2 (5 bases). The CDR3 runs 14 residues. CDR1 MRHNA and CDR2 SNTAGT come from the germline V gene. The V gene lost 6 bases and the J gene lost 0 bases, with 10 bases spanning the gap.